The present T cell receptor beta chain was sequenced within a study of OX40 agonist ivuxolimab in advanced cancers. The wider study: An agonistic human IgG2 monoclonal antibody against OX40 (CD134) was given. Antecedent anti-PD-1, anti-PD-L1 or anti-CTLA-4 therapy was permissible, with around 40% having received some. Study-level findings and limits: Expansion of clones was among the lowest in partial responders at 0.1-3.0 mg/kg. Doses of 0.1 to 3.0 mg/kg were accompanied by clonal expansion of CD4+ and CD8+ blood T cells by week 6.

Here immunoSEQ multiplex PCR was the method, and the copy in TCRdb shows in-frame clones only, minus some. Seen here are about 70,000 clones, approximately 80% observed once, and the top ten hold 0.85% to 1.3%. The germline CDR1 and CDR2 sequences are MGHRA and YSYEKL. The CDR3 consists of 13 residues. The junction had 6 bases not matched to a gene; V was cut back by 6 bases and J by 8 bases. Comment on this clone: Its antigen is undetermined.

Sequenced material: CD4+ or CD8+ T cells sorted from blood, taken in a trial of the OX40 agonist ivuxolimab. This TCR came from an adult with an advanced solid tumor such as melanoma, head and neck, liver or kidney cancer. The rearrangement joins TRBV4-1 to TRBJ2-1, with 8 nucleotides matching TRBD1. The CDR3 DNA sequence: TGCGCCAGCAGGCGCGGACAGGGCGATGAGCAGTTCTTC. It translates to CASRRGQGDEQFF.